The 18 T cell receptor beta chains below all came from one sample that was sequenced in a study of PD-1 blockade in classical Hodgkin lymphoma. Every patient relapsed after autologous stem cell transplantation, and brentuximab vedotin exposure varied. Clones were read by immunoSEQ multiplex PCR, and TCRdb kept only the in-frame ones, dropping some. This table has 20,000 to 30,000 clones, about four fifths appearing once. The sequencing used peripheral blood mononuclear cells (PBMCs), collected before the second cycle of nivolumab. These receptors were obtained from a human donor with classical Hodgkin lymphoma.

In DNA form, the CDR3 reads TGTGCCAGCAGCCGTACCGTAGACCGGCTCAGAGGGGGAGATACGCAGTATTTT. Protein product: CASSRTVDRLRGGDTQYF. The chain combines TRBV7-8 with TRBJ2-3; D possibly corresponds to TRBD1 (6 bases). Trimming took 5 bases from V and 5 from J, leaving 26 bases between them. Germline CDR1 reads SGHVS; CDR2 reads FQNEAQ. This CDR3 is 18 amino acids long.

This chain connects TRBV6-4 to TRBJ2-1; D tentatively fits TRBD1 or TRBD2 (5 bases each). The CDR3 is 14 residues long. Germline V gene data show CDR1 as MRHNA and CDR2 as SNTAGT. V lost 4 bases to trimming and J lost 4 bases, with 11 bases between them. This CDR3 reads CASSAWDPYNEQFF. The DNA of the CDR3 is TGTGCCAGCAGTGCGTGGGACCCGTACAATGAGCAGTTCTTC.

This chain connects TRBV6-6 to TRBJ2-2, with TRBD1 matching over 7 bases. CDR3 length equals 14 residues. Unmatched junction bases numbered 5, after V lost 3 bases and J lost 7 bases. Germline-derived CDR1 and CDR2 are MNHNY and SVGAGI (reference sequence). CDR3 coding DNA: TGTGCCAGCAGTTATGAGGGGGCCGGCGGGGAGCTGTTTTTT. Its translation: CASSYEGAGGELFF.

CDR3 in DNA: TGTGCCAGCAGTGCAGGGGGCGCGTATGGCTACACCTTC. Amino acid sequence: CASSAGGAYGYTF. This chain links TRBV25-1 with TRBJ1-2; 8 bases align to TRBD1. CDR1 and CDR2 from the germline V gene are MGHDK and SYGVNS. V trimming: 4 bases; J trimming: 5 bases; junction bases outside the gene matches: 3. The CDR3 is made up of 13 amino acids.

This chain connects TRBV25-1 to TRBJ2-3, with D unclear. This CDR3 has 15 residues. Germline loops: CDR1 MGHDK, CDR2 SYGVNS. The germline V and J ends were trimmed by 1 base and 1 base, with 9 bases remaining between them. For the CDR3, the DNA is TGTGCCAGCAGTGAATGGGCATCCGGCACAGATACGCAGTATTTT. Protein sequence: CASSEWASGTDTQYF.

V and J are TRBV2 and TRBJ2-7; maybe TRBD1 (5 bases). Germline-derived CDR1 and CDR2 are SNHLY and FYNNEI. V was trimmed by 6 bases and J by 0 bases, leaving 6 bases between them. The CDR3 covers 12 residues. CDR3: CASRTASYEQYF. The CDR3 bases are TGTGCCAGCAGGACAGCCTCCTACGAGCAGTACTTC.

The CDR3 spells CASSLVGLAGTDEQFF. Written as DNA, the CDR3 is TGTGCCAGCAGCTTAGTAGGACTAGCGGGGACCGATGAGCAGTTCTTC. V and J are TRBV11-2 and TRBJ2-1; 12 bases are a match to TRBD2. Germline-derived CDR1 and CDR2 are SGHAT and FQNNGV. V lost 1 base, J lost 8 bases, and 6 bases stayed unmatched. The CDR3 runs 16 residues.

The V call is TRBV2, the J call TRBJ1-1, with D unclear. This CDR3 is built from 15 residues. Germline lookup yields CDR1 SNHLY and CDR2 FYNNEI. The V end lost 5 bases, the J end lost 1 base, and 14 bases lay between the germline ends. CDR3 coding DNA: TGTGCCAGCAGTAAACACAAAGGCACGAACACTGAAGCTTTCTTT. Its protein product is CASSKHKGTNTEAFF. The full variable domain, in which reference TRBV2 and TRBJ1-1 provide the parts outside the CDR3, is EPEVTQTPSHQVTQMGQEVILRCVPISNHLYFYWYRQILGQKVEFLVSFYNNEISEKSEIFDDQFSVERPDGSNFTLKIRSTKLEDSAMYFCASSKHKGTNTEAFFGQGTRLTVV.

This chain joins TRBV6-5 and TRBJ2-1; TRBD2 matches 7 bases. Germline loops: CDR1 MNHEY, CDR2 SVGAGI. The CDR3 consists of 16 residues. J was trimmed by 4 bases and V by 2 bases; bases with no gene match: 8. CDR3 sequence: CASSYHLAEVYNEQFF. CDR3 bases: TGTGCCAGCAGTTACCATCTAGCGGAAGTTTACAATGAGCAGTTCTTC.

V usage is TRBV11-2 and J usage is TRBJ2-7; no firm D call. The germline gives CDR1 SGHAT, CDR2 FQNNGV. V lost 5 bases to trimming and J lost 3 bases, with 11 bases between them. The CDR3 length is 13 residues. The CDR3 sequence: CASSVSQNYEQYF. The CDR3 DNA is TGTGCCAGCAGCGTTTCACAGAACTACGAGCAGTACTTC. Complete variable domain (other parts from reference TRBV11-2 and TRBJ2-7): EAGVAQSPRYKIIEKRQSVAFWCNPISGHATLYWYQQILGQGPKLLIQFQNNGVVDDSQLPKDRFSAERLKGVDSTLKIQPAKLEDSAVYLCASSVSQNYEQYFGPGTRLTVT.

J is TRBJ2-2 and V is TRBV28; 8 bases match TRBD2. The germline V gene encodes CDR1 MDHEN and CDR2 SYDVKM. Losses at the gene ends were 5 bases for V and 3 bases for J; bases not matched to a gene: 5. The length of the CDR3 is 15 residues. CDR3 residues: CASSTAGVDTGELFF. CDR3 nucleotide sequence: TGTGCCAGCAGTACAGCGGGAGTGGACACCGGGGAGCTGTTTTTT.

This clone was seen only a few times. V and J are TRBV19 and TRBJ1-5, with a weak D call TRBD1 (5 bases). The V gene lost 5 bases and the J gene lost 2 bases, with 13 bases spanning the gap. The CDR3 runs to 15 residues. The germline gives CDR1 LNHDA, CDR2 SQIVND (reference sequence). CDR3 amino acids: CASSFEGVGNQPQHF. The CDR3 DNA follows: TGTGCCAGTAGTTTCGAAGGGGTCGGCAATCAGCCCCAGCATTTT. The full variable domain, its missing parts supplied by reference TRBV19 and TRBJ1-5, is DGGITQSPKYLFRKEGQNVTLSCEQNLNHDAMYWYRQDPGQGLRLIYYSQIVNDFQKGDIAEGYSVSREKKESFPLTVTSAQKNPTAFYLCASSFEGVGNQPQHFGDGTRLSIL.

The chain has TRBV19 and TRBJ2-3; 12 bases line up with TRBD2. CDR1 is LNHDA, CDR2 SQIVND, per germline (reference sequence). J lost 3 bases, V lost 5 bases, and 6 bases had no gene match. The CDR3 is 16 residues long. CDR3 in DNA: TGTGCCAGTAGTCGACGGACTAGCGGGACGACAGATACGCAGTATTTT. This encodes CASSRRTSGTTDTQYF.

CDR3 DNA: TGTGCCAGCAGCGCCGATCTAGACTACGAGCAGTACTTC. Translated: CASSADLDYEQYF. The V call is TRBV9, the J call TRBJ2-7; D uncertain. This CDR3 has 13 amino acids. Germline V lookup: CDR1 SGDLS, CDR2 YYNGEE. V gave up 3 bases and J gave up 3 bases, with 10 bases separating them.

Comment on this clone: Distinct nucleotide sequences in the sample also encode this CDR3. The chain combines TRBV4-2 with TRBJ2-1; 10 nucleotides agree with TRBD2. Germline CDR1 reads LGHNA; CDR2 reads YNFKEQ. Trimming took 4 bases from V and 4 from J; bases not matched to a gene: 4. The CDR3 extends over 15 amino acids. For the CDR3, the DNA is TGTGCCAGCAGCCCGAGGACTAGCGGTTACAATGAGCAGTTCTTC. As protein: CASSPRTSGYNEQFF.

The chain is built from TRBV19 and TRBJ2-2, with 7 bases fitting TRBD1. V trimming: 8 bases; J trimming: 1 base; junction bases outside the gene matches: 7. CDR3 length equals 15 residues. Germline V gives CDR1 LNHDA, CDR2 SQIVND (reference sequence). This chain's CDR3 is CASSRTGGNTGELFF. DNA for the CDR3: TGTGCCAGTTCTCGGACAGGTGGGAACACCGGGGAGCTGTTTTTT.

The V gene is TRBV9, the J gene TRBJ1-2; D might be TRBD1 (6 bases). The V and J ends lost 6 bases and 4 bases respectively, with 16 bases between them. The CDR3 is made up of 14 amino acids. Looked up from germline, CDR1 is SGDLS and CDR2 is YYNGEE. The DNA of the CDR3 is TGTGCCAGCAACACACAGGGAAGTGGCTATGGCTACACCTTC. Protein sequence: CASNTQGSGYGYTF.

This rearrangement joins TRBV28 to TRBJ1-2, with 9 bases fitting TRBD1. This CDR3 contains 15 residues. Germline lookup yields CDR1 MDHEN and CDR2 SYDVKM. J lost 4 bases, V lost 5 bases, and 8 bases had no gene match. The CDR3 DNA follows: TGTGCCAGCAGTCAAACAGGGGGCAGTAGCTATGGCTACACCTTC. Translated, it gives CASSQTGGSSYGYTF.